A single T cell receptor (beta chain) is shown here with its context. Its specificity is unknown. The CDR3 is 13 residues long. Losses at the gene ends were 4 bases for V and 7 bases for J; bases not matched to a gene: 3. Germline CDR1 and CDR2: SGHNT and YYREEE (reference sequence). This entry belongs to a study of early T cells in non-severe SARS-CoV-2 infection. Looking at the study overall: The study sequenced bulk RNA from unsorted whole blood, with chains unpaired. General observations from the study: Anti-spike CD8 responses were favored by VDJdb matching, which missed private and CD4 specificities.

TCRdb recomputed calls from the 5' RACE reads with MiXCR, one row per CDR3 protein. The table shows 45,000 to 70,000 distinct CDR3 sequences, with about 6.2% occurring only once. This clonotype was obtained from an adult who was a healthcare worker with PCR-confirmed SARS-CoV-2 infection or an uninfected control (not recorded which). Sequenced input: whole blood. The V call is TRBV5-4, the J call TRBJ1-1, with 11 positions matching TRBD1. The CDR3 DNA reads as TGTGCCAGCAGCCGGGACAGGGGGGGTGAAGCTTTCTTT. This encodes CASSRDRGGEAFF.